Below are 10 T cell receptor beta chains sequenced from a single sample in a study of cytomegalovirus exposure and HLA in healthy donors. A multiplex PCR was run with 60 Vbeta primers and 13 Jbeta primers. Clones were sequenced by immunoSEQ multiplex PCR, and TCRdb holds only the in-frame ones, with some missing. This table has 170,000 or so clones, around 77% appearing once. Specimen: PBMCs. The receptors were sampled from a man aged 55 to 70 in good health and CMV-seronegative.

The chain's CDR3 is CASSHNSRTGGRNTGELFF. CDR3 in DNA: TGCGCCAGCAGCCACAATTCCAGGACAGGGGGCCGGAACACCGGGGAGCTGTTTTTT. The rearrangement links TRBV5-1 to TRBJ2-2; TRBD1 matches 11 bases. This CDR3 contains 19 residues. Germline trimming cut 4 bases from V and 1 base from J; bases unmatched to any gene: 12. Germline values: CDR1 SGHRS, CDR2 YFSETQ.

The gene calls are TRBV15 and TRBJ1-5; 7 bases agree with TRBD1. After removal of 3 bases from V and 6 bases from J, the junction contained 11 bases not matched to a gene. The CDR3 spans 16 residues. The germline gives CDR1 LNHNV, CDR2 YYDKDF (reference sequence). For the CDR3, the DNA is TGTGCCACCAGCAGCTACCCCCGACAGGGCGGTCAGCCCCAGCATTTT. This gives the protein CATSSYPRQGGQPQHF. Based on the CDR3 plus reference TRBV15 and TRBJ1-5, the full variable domain is DAMVIQNPRYQVTQFGKPVTLSCSQTLNHNVMYWYQQKSSQAPKLLFHYYDKDFNNEADTPDNFQSRRPNTSFCFLDIRSPGLGDTAMYLCATSSYPRQGGQPQHFGDGTRLSIL.

This sequence joins TRBV9 and TRBJ2-5; 8 nucleotides line up with TRBD2. Trimming removed 2 bases from V and 1 base from J; junction bases left unmatched: 4. Germline CDR1 is SGDLS and CDR2 is YYNGEE. The CDR3 is made up of 15 amino acids. CDR3 in amino acids: CASSVGLALQETQYF. The CDR3 nucleotides are TGTGCCAGCAGCGTCGGACTAGCCCTCCAAGAGACCCAGTACTTC.

The V and J genes are TRBV18 and TRBJ1-1; 8 bases are shared with TRBD1. CDR1 KGHSH and CDR2 LQKENI come from the germline V gene. Losses at the gene ends were 3 bases for V and 0 bases for J; bases not matched to a gene: 0. The CDR3 consists of 14 residues. The CDR3 DNA follows: TGTGCCAGCTCACCGACAGGGGTGAACACTGAAGCTTTCTTT. Its protein is CASSPTGVNTEAFF. The whole variable domain, remainder taken from reference TRBV18 and TRBJ1-1, is NAGVMQNPRHLVRRRGQEARLRCSPMKGHSHVYWYRQLPEEGLKFMVYLQKENIIDESGMPKERFSAEFPKEGPSILRIQQVVRGDSAAYFCASSPTGVNTEAFFGQGTRLTVV.

This clone was seen a few times. The rearrangement uses TRBV4-2 and TRBJ2-7; 7 bases map to TRBD2. CDR3 length equals 15 residues. V lost 1 base to trimming and J lost 2 bases; unmatched junction nucleotides: 5. Germline lookup yields CDR1 LGHNA and CDR2 YNFKEQ. In DNA form, the CDR3 reads TGTGCCAGCAGCCAAGCGAGCGGGGCAACCTACGAGCAGTACTTC. It yields the protein CASSQASGATYEQYF.

The chain combines TRBV5-4 with TRBJ2-7; D perhaps matches TRBD2 (6 bases). CDR3 length: 15 residues. The germline CDR1 and CDR2 sequences are SGHNT and YYREEE (reference sequence). The V end lost 0 bases, the J end lost 4 bases, and 14 bases lay between the germline ends. The CDR3 DNA sequence: TGTGCCAGCAGCTTGGATCGTAGCGGACAATACGAGCAGTACTTC. Translation gives CASSLDRSGQYEQYF.

This clone was detected a few times. The chain employs TRBV5-8 and TRBJ2-1; the match to TRBD2 covers 7 bases. The CDR3 consists of 16 residues. The ends lost 6 bases at V and 5 bases at J; junction bases unmatched: 14. The germline V gene has CDR1 SGHTS and CDR2 YDEGEE. Here the CDR3 DNA reads TGTGCCAGCACTCCGAGAGCGGGGTCCTTAGACAATGAGCAGTTCTTC. Its protein product is CASTPRAGSLDNEQFF.

V and J are TRBV19 and TRBJ1-5; 7 positions match TRBD1. V lost 9 bases, J lost 4 bases, and 15 bases stayed unmatched. CDR3 length: 16 amino acids. The germline V gene has CDR1 LNHDA and CDR2 SQIVND (reference sequence). CDR3 sequence reads: CASQGLGGQPNQPQHF. Here the CDR3 DNA reads TGTGCCAGCCAAGGGCTAGGGGGACAGCCTAATCAGCCCCAGCATTTT.

This chain links TRBV2 with TRBJ2-6; no definite D call. V was clipped by 7 bases and J by 4 bases, with 17 bases between them. The CDR3 length is 16 residues. CDR1 and CDR2 (germline): SNHLY, FYNNEI. The CDR3 sequence is CASIRAGPSGANVLTF. The CDR3 DNA sequence: TGTGCCAGCATTAGAGCCGGTCCCTCGGGGGCCAACGTCCTGACTTTC.

The rearrangement links TRBV19 to TRBJ2-2; TRBD2 matches 7 bases. V shed 4 bases, J shed 2 bases, and the junction held 4 bases outside the gene matches. Germline loops: CDR1 LNHDA, CDR2 SQIVND (reference sequence). The CDR3 loop spans 15 amino acids. The CDR3 coding sequence is TGTGCCAGTAGTACAGGGACTACTAACACCGGGGAGCTGTTTTTT. Its translation: CASSTGTTNTGELFF.